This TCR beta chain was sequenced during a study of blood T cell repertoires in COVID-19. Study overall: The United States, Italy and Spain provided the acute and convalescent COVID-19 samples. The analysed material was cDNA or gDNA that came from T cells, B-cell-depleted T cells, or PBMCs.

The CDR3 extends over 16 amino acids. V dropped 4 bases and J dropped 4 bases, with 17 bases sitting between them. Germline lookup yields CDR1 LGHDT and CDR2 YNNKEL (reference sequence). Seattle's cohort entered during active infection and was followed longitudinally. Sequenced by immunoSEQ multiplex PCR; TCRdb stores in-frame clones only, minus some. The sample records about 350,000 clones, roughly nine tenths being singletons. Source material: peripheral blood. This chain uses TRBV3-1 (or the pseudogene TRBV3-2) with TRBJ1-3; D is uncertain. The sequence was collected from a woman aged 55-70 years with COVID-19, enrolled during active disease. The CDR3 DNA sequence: TGTGCCAGCAGCCCTAGCCTAGGCGGCTCCGGAAACACCATATATTTT. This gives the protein CASSPSLGGSGNTIYF.